These T cell receptor beta chains were read from a single sample in a study of shared clonotypes between healthy human individuals. The assay was immunoSEQ multiplex PCR, and TCRdb's table has in-frame clones only and misses some. Of some 800,000 clones detected, more than 85% appear once; the ten largest clones hold under 30%. Sequenced input: naive CD8+ T cells sorted from blood. The receptors stem from a man aged 30-40 years in good health. The CDR3 runs from the conserved cysteine through the conserved F or W. Each record gives: V gene, clone size, J gene, D gene, CDR3 DNA, CDR3 protein. D genes are given only for firm matches. The size of a clone is reported for some rows only, either as once, few or many, or as a class for expanded clones.

V gene: TRBV7-9
clone size: .
J gene: TRBJ1-1
D gene: .
CDR3 DNA: TGTGCCAGCAGCTGGGGTAACACTGAAGCTTTCTTT
CDR3 protein: CASSWGNTEAFF

V gene: TRBV9
clone size: .
J gene: TRBJ2-2
D gene: TRBD1
CDR3 DNA: TGTGCCAGCATGACAGGGAGCACCGGGGAGCTGTTTTTT
CDR3 protein: CASMTGSTGELFF

V gene: TRBV29-1
clone size: .
J gene: TRBJ2-7
D gene: TRBD2
CDR3 DNA: TGCAGCGTCTTAGCGGGAGGTCGGAACGAGCAGTACTTC
CDR3 protein: CSVLAGGRNEQYF

V gene: TRBV5-5
clone size: .
J gene: TRBJ2-5
D gene: TRBD2
CDR3 DNA: TGTGCCAGCAGCTTGGGCCTAGCGGGGGACCAAGAGACCCAGTACTTC
CDR3 protein: CASSLGLAGDQETQYF

V gene: TRBV7-9
clone size: .
J gene: TRBJ2-3
D gene: TRBD2
CDR3 DNA: TGTGCCAGCAGCTTCCCGCGGGAGGGCCATACGCAGTATTTT
CDR3 protein: CASSFPREGHTQYF

V gene: TRBV9
clone size: once
J gene: TRBJ2-5
D gene: .
CDR3 DNA: TGTGCCAGCAGCGTATTTTCTGGGACCGGGGAGACCCAGTACTTC
CDR3 protein: CASSVFSGTGETQYF

V gene: TRBV27
clone size: .
J gene: TRBJ2-5
D gene: TRBD1
CDR3 DNA: TGTGCCAGCAGTACGACAGGGGGGTTGGAGACCCAGTACTTC
CDR3 protein: CASSTTGGLETQYF

V gene: TRBV27
clone size: .
J gene: TRBJ2-7
D gene: TRBD2
CDR3 DNA: TGTGCCAGCAGTTTCGGGGGGACCTACGAGCAGTACTTC
CDR3 protein: CASSFGGTYEQYF

V gene: TRBV10-2
clone size: .
J gene: TRBJ2-5
D gene: .
CDR3 DNA: TGCGCCAGCAGTCAAGAGACCCAGTACTTC
CDR3 protein: CASSQETQYF

V gene: TRBV6-4
clone size: .
J gene: TRBJ2-5
D gene: .
CDR3 DNA: TGTGCCAGCAGTGAACATGGGGGGGGCGGAAGCGAGACCCAGTACTTC
CDR3 protein: CASSEHGGGGSETQYF

V gene: TRBV4-1
clone size: .
J gene: TRBJ1-1
D gene: TRBD1
CDR3 DNA: TGCGCCAGCAGCCCAGGGACAGGGAACACTGAAGCTTTCTTT
CDR3 protein: CASSPGTGNTEAFF

V gene: TRBV6-1
clone size: .
J gene: TRBJ2-3
D gene: TRBD2
CDR3 DNA: TGTGCCAGCAGTGTGCTAGCGGGAGGGACAGATACGCAGTATTTT
CDR3 protein: CASSVLAGGTDTQYF

V gene: TRBV2
clone size: .
J gene: TRBJ1-5
D gene: TRBD1
CDR3 DNA: TGTGCCAGCAGCCCCGGGACAGTTAGCAATCAGCCCCAGCATTTT
CDR3 protein: CASSPGTVSNQPQHF

V gene: TRBV13
clone size: once
J gene: TRBJ2-1
D gene: TRBD2
CDR3 DNA: TGTGCCAGCAGCTTAGCAGGGTCTAGCGGGAGCCCCTACAATGAGCAGTTCTTC
CDR3 protein: CASSLAGSSGSPYNEQFF

V gene: TRBV29-1
clone size: once
J gene: TRBJ1-1
D gene: TRBD1
CDR3 DNA: TGCAGCGGGCTGGGACAGGGGGCGCTTACTGAAGCTTTCTTT
CDR3 protein: CSGLGQGALTEAFF

V gene: TRBV7-9
clone size: .
J gene: TRBJ2-1
D gene: .
CDR3 DNA: TGTGCCAGCAGCTTAATAGGGCTCGATGAGCAGTTCTTC
CDR3 protein: CASSLIGLDEQFF

V gene: TRBV4-1
clone size: .
J gene: TRBJ1-1
D gene: .
CDR3 DNA: TGCGCCAGCAGCCAGAGGGCGGAGTACACTGAAGCTTTCTTT
CDR3 protein: CASSQRAEYTEAFF

V gene: TRBV9
clone size: .
J gene: TRBJ2-7
D gene: .
CDR3 DNA: TGTGCCAGCAGCGTAGGTAGCGAGTTCATCTACGAGCAGTACTTC
CDR3 protein: CASSVGSEFIYEQYF

V gene: TRBV5-1
clone size: .
J gene: TRBJ2-3
D gene: .
CDR3 DNA: TGCGCCAGCAGCATGGGGGGCAGCACAGATACGCAGTATTTT
CDR3 protein: CASSMGGSTDTQYF

V gene: TRBV28
clone size: .
J gene: TRBJ2-1
D gene: TRBD2
CDR3 DNA: TGTGCCAGCGGGCGGACTAGCGGACCCTCCTACAATGAGCAGTTCTTC
CDR3 protein: CASGRTSGPSYNEQFF

V gene: TRBV4-1
clone size: .
J gene: TRBJ2-7
D gene: .
CDR3 DNA: TGCGCCAGCAGCCAAGTCTCGGGCGGAGGCGCCTACGAGCAGTACTTC
CDR3 protein: CASSQVSGGGAYEQYF

V gene: TRBV19
clone size: .
J gene: TRBJ1-1
D gene: .
CDR3 DNA: TGTGCCAGTAGTCCTCTAATGACCCTGAACACTGAAGCTTTCTTT
CDR3 protein: CASSPLMTLNTEAFF

V gene: TRBV28
clone size: once
J gene: TRBJ2-7
D gene: TRBD2
CDR3 DNA: TGTGCCAGCAGTTTATCCGGGACTAGCGACCCCTACGAGCAGTACTTC
CDR3 protein: CASSLSGTSDPYEQYF

V gene: TRBV19
clone size: .
J gene: TRBJ2-7
D gene: TRBD2
CDR3 DNA: TGTGCCAGTAGTTTCGGGACTAGCGGGGCCCACGAGCAGTACTTC
CDR3 protein: CASSFGTSGAHEQYF

V gene: TRBV6-5
clone size: .
J gene: TRBJ1-2
D gene: .
CDR3 DNA: TGTGCCAGCAGTCGACAGTCCAACTATGGCTACACCTTC
CDR3 protein: CASSRQSNYGYTF